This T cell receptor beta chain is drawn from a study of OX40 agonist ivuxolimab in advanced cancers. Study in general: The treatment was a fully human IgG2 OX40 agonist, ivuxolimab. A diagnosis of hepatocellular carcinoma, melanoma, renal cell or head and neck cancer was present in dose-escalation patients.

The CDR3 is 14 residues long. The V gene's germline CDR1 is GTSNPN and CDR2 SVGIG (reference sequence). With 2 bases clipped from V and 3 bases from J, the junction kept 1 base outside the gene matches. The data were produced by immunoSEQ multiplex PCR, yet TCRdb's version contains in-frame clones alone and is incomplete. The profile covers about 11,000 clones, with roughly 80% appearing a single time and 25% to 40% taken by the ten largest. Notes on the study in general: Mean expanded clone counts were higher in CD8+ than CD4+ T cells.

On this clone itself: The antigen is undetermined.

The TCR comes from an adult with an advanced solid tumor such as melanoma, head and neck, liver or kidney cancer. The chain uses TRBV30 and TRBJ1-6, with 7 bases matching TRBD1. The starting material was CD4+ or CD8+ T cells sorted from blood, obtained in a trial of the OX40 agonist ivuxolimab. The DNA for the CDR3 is TGTGCCTGGAGTACAGGGGACTATAATTCACCCCTCCACTTT. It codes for CAWSTGDYNSPLHF.